One T cell receptor (beta chain) is described in this entry. The antigen is undetermined. The CDR3 covers 15 residues. Trimming took 3 bases from V and 2 from J, leaving 8 bases between them. Germline CDR1 SEHNR, CDR2 FQNEAQ (reference sequence). The data stem from a study of T cells after yellow fever vaccination. Study-wide findings and caveats: Post-booster repertoires again held most primary-vaccination clones (about 96% CD4, roughly 88% CD8). Just a small share of clonotypes turned up in the CD4 compartment as well as the CD8 compartment. A faster peak, day 5 versus 15, was reached by the weaker secondary response. In FACS-sorted repertoires, abundant clonotypes from the bulk population could appear as contaminants.

TCRdb passed the 5' RACE reads through MiXCR, listing each CDR3 protein once. The table has 500,000 to 550,000 distinct CDR3 sequences, around a fifth seen once. The TCR originated in a man younger than 35 who received the YFV17D yellow fever vaccine. This rearrangement joins TRBV7-9 to TRBJ1-6; D uncertain. Source: PBMCs, taken approximately 20 days after the first yellow fever vaccination. This CDR3 reads CASSFAGTYNSPLHF. The CDR3 DNA reads as TGTGCCAGCAGCTTCGCGGGTACCTATAATTCACCCCTCCACTTT.